The present T cell receptor (beta chain) was sequenced within a study of cytomegalovirus exposure and HLA in healthy donors. Study results and limitations: Reportedly, diagnosis of cytomegalovirus status by the classifier showed high specificity and sensitivity.

Germline V gene lookup returns CDR1 SGHAT and CDR2 FQNNGV. V was pared by 5 bases and J by 7 bases, with 6 bases of the junction left unmatched. This CDR3 spans 14 amino acids. Some clones are missing from TCRdb's copy, which holds only in-frame ones; the method was immunoSEQ multiplex PCR. This table holds about 110,000 clones, more than 75% found once. About this clone: What it binds is not known.

Separate from the approximately 720-subject first cohort, the approximately 120-subject validation cohort was the one that the donors belonged to. This TCR derives from a woman aged 25-40 years in good health and CMV-seropositive. The chain recombines TRBV11-2 with TRBJ2-1; 9 nucleotides match TRBD2. Specimen: PBMCs. The CDR3 nucleotides are TGTGCCAGCAGCCTCGGCGGGAGGGGGAATGAGCAGTTCTTC. Translating it yields CASSLGGRGNEQFF.